The following is a T cell receptor (beta chain) sequence with its context. CDR3 length equals 14 residues. The V gene's germline CDR1 is LNHDA and CDR2 SQIVND (reference sequence). The junction had 2 bases not matched to a gene; V was cut back by 6 bases and J by 6 bases. The data belong to a study of cytomegalovirus exposure and HLA in healthy donors. PCR used 60 Vbeta primers and 13 Jbeta primers. TCRdb's copy holds only in-frame clones and misses some; the assay was immunoSEQ multiplex PCR. The data contain about 210,000 clones, about 85% of them singletons. Sequenced input: PBMCs. The chain links TRBV19 to TRBJ2-1; 13 nucleotides match TRBD2. This TCR was recovered from a woman aged 45-65 years in good health and CMV-seropositive. CDR3 DNA: TGTGCCAGTAGCGGACTAGCGGGGGTCAATGAGCAGTTCTTC. Protein: CASSGLAGVNEQFF.